The 17 T cell receptor beta chains below all came from one sample that was sequenced in a study of CD8 T cells in ankylosing spondylitis. Study conclusions and caveats: Ankylosing spondylitis blood appeared to be characterized by a TCR beta motif of roughly eight highly homologous variants.

These receptors have no known antigen. TCRdb re-called the 5' RACE reads through MiXCR, storing one row per CDR3 protein. The repertoire includes fewer than 500,000 distinct CDR3 sequences, about a fifth of them detected once, and approximately 15% sits in the top ten. The specimen sequenced was blood, either unsorted or a sorted T cell fraction (not recorded which). These receptors all stem from a male donor with ankylosing spondylitis.

The rearrangement uses TRBV7-9 and TRBJ2-5; a weak D match, TRBD1 (6 bases). This CDR3 spans 14 amino acids. Trimming took 5 bases from V and 5 from J, leaving 15 bases between them. Germline V gene lookup returns CDR1 SEHNR and CDR2 FQNEAQ (reference sequence). CDR3 in amino acids: CASSPGVNRETQYF. The CDR3 DNA is TGTGCCAGCAGCCCAGGGGTAAACCGGGAGACCCAGTACTTC.

A few counts support this clonotype. The CDR3 here is CSARDSPSQHF. The CDR3 DNA reads as TGCAGTGCTAGAGATTCACCGTCCCAGCATTTT. V and J are TRBV20-1 and TRBJ1-5; the D is unclear. Germline assignment: CDR1 DFQATT and CDR2 SNEGSKA (reference sequence). V lost 0 bases and J lost 11, with 8 bases in between. This CDR3 spans 11 amino acids.

This clonotype was found once. The V call is TRBV24-1, the J call TRBJ1-5, with TRBD1 as a possible D gene (6 bases). CDR1 KGHDR and CDR2 SFDVKD come from the germline V gene. The length of the CDR3 is 16 residues. Trimming shortened V by 3 bases and J by 4 bases, and 15 bases separated the two germline ends. The CDR3 loop is CATSDTLDRPNQPQHF. The CDR3 region has the DNA TGTGCCACCAGTGATACTTTGGACAGACCAAATCAGCCCCAGCATTTT.

V is TRBV7-2 and J is TRBJ2-1, with a tentative D call TRBD1 (5 bases). Trimming cost V 5 bases and J 12 bases, with 11 bases left between them. This CDR3 contains 11 residues. CDR1 is SGHTA, CDR2 FQGNSA, per germline. The CDR3 here is CASSPRAGQFF. DNA of the CDR3: TGTGCCAGCAGCCCCAGGGCCGGGCAGTTCTTC.

This clonotype showed up just a few times. The V and J genes are TRBV5-8 and TRBJ1-5; D not resolved. The V gene's germline CDR1 is SGHTS and CDR2 YDEGEE. CDR3 size: 13 residues. With 0 bases removed from V and 9 bases from J, the gap between germline ends came to 10 bases. The CDR3 is CASSLEPSGPQHF. CDR3 in DNA: TGTGCCAGCAGCTTGGAACCATCAGGGCCCCAGCATTTT.

The genes are TRBV28 and TRBJ1-2; D remains ambiguous. Germline lookup yields CDR1 MDHEN and CDR2 SYDVKM. CDR3 length equals 15 residues. V was cut by 1 base and J by 6 bases, with 15 bases left in between. The DNA of the CDR3 is TGTGCCAGCAGTTTATATAGGGAATGGGGAAATGGCTACACCTTC. Amino acids: CASSLYREWGNGYTF.

This chain joins TRBV20-1 and TRBJ1-1, with D maybe TRBD1 (5 bases). Trimming removed 5 bases from V and 4 bases from J, with 14 bases in between. CDR1 is DFQATT, CDR2 SNEGSKA, per germline (reference sequence). CDR3 length: 13 amino acids. DNA for the CDR3: TGCAGTGCTGAAGACGGGGGGACCACTGAAGCTTTCTTT. This encodes CSAEDGGTTEAFF.

The gene calls are TRBV5-1 and TRBJ1-1, with no clear D. The CDR3 covers 15 residues. Trimming took off 1 base at V and 1 base at J, with 11 bases between the two ends. CDR1 SGHRS and CDR2 YFSETQ come from the germline V gene. The CDR3 is CASSLIRTGNTEAFF. CDR3 nucleotides: TGCGCCAGCAGCTTGATCAGGACCGGGAACACTGAAGCTTTCTTT.

The chain has TRBV6-5 and TRBJ2-1; a possible D gene is TRBD2 (6 bases). CDR1 MNHEY and CDR2 SVGAGI come from the germline V gene. V was pared by 4 bases and J by 2 bases, with 12 bases between. The CDR3 spans 15 residues. The CDR3, as DNA: TGTGCCAGCAGTTTCATGGGAGGCGCCTACAATGAGCAGTTCTTC. Its protein is CASSFMGGAYNEQFF.

Many counts were recorded for this clonotype. This chain connects TRBV24-1 to TRBJ2-1; 11 nucleotides match TRBD2. Germline V gene data show CDR1 as KGHDR and CDR2 as SFDVKD. CDR3 length equals 16 residues. V lost 7 bases to trimming and J lost 1 base; unmatched junction nucleotides: 5. The CDR3 spells CATSLSSGGSYNEQFF. The CDR3 region has the DNA TGTGCCACCAGCCTGTCTAGCGGGGGGTCCTACAATGAGCAGTTCTTC.

As to this clonotype: A much larger clone lies a single base off, so this may be a read error. The chain couples TRBV10-3 to TRBJ2-5, with 7 bases identical to TRBD2. The J segment lost 1 base and the V segment lost 6 bases, leaving 8 bases of the junction unmatched. Looked up from germline, CDR1 is ENHRY and CDR2 is SYGVKD. The CDR3 loop spans 15 amino acids. CDR3 nucleotides: TGTGCCATCAGGGACCCTGGACTAGTCCAAGAGACCCAGTACTTC. This gives the protein CAIRDPGLVQETQYF.

The chain has TRBV11-2 and TRBJ2-1; a possible D gene is TRBD2 (5 bases). Trimming removed 8 bases at V and 10 bases at J, with 15 bases between. There are 12 residues in the CDR3. Germline V gene lookup returns CDR1 SGHAT and CDR2 FQNNGV. The CDR3 protein is CASCWSWEEQFF. CDR3 DNA: TGTGCCAGCTGCTGGTCGTGGGAGGAGCAGTTCTTC.

The chain is built from TRBV11-3 and TRBJ2-4; 7 bases fit TRBD1. V lost 5 bases to trimming and J lost 0 bases; unmatched junction nucleotides: 10. CDR1 and CDR2 from the germline V gene are SGHNT and YENEEA. This CDR3 region has 17 residues. The CDR3 DNA reads TGTGCCAGCAGCAGGGAGAGGACAGGACTAGCCAAAAACATTCAGTACTTC. Protein product: CASSRERTGLAKNIQYF.

The chain joins TRBV4-1 to TRBJ2-5, with 7 bases identical to TRBD2. The CDR3 has 17 residues. V lost 1 base, J lost 5 bases, and 13 bases stayed unmatched. CDR1 is MGHRA and CDR2 is YSYEKL in the germline V gene. CDR3 loop: CASSQGTRAGVEETQYF. CDR3 in DNA: TGCGCCAGCAGCCAAGGGACCCGCGCGGGAGTAGAGGAGACCCAGTACTTC.

This clonotype was counted ten times or more. V and J are TRBV29-1 and TRBJ2-5, with D possibly matching TRBD2 (6 bases). V lost 0 bases and J lost 4, with 15 bases in between. The CDR3 has 15 amino acids. In germline, CDR1 is SQVTM, CDR2 ANQGSEA. The DNA of the CDR3 is TGCAGCGTTGAAGATCGTGGGAGGTTCCCAGAGACCCAGTACTTC. Protein product: CSVEDRGRFPETQYF.

The gene calls are TRBV6-5 and TRBJ2-1; perhaps TRBD1 as D (6 bases). The CDR3 consists of 17 residues. Per germline, CDR1 MNHEY and CDR2 SVGAGI. V shed 1 base and J shed 0 bases, with 13 bases lying between them. CDR3 protein: CASSYWARGRSYNEQFF. The CDR3 nucleotides are TGTGCCAGCAGTTACTGGGCCAGGGGCCGCTCCTACAATGAGCAGTTCTTC.

The chain recombines TRBV19 with TRBJ2-1, with no clear D. Trimming left V 5 bases short and J 4 bases short, with 9 bases between. This CDR3 contains 13 residues. CDR1 LNHDA and CDR2 SQIVND come from the germline V gene (reference sequence). The CDR3 reads CASSPASYNEQFF. The CDR3 DNA is TGTGCCAGTAGTCCCGCGAGTTACAATGAGCAGTTCTTC.